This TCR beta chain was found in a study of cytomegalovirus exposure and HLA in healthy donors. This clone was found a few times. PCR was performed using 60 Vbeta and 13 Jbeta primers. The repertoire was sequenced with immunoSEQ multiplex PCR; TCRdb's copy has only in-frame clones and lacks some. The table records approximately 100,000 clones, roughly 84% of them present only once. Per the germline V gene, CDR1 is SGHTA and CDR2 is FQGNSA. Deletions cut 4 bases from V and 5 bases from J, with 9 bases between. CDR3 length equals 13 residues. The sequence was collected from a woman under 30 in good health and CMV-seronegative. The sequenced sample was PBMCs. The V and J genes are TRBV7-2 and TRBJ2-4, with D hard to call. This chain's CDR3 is CASSYRGQNIQYF. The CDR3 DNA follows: TGTGCCAGCAGCTATCGTGGCCAAAACATTCAGTACTTC.